A single sample gave rise to the 9 T cell receptor beta chains below, sequenced in a study of cytomegalovirus exposure and HLA in healthy donors (dated by TCRdb to 2017 to 2019). Library construction relied on the immunoSEQ multiplex PCR assay. For the multiplex PCR, a mixture combining 60 forward primers for TCR Vbeta segments and 13 reverse primers for TCR Jbeta segments was used. This immuneACCESS table, as held by TCRdb, lists in-frame sequences with V and J called but not all clones. Of the missing ones, under half trace to an unresolved V gene in checked studies; the others have no known cause. This sample has 150,000 to 200,000 clones in its table, and about four fifths of those were observed once. The ten largest clones capture approximately 2.9% of the sample. Material for sequencing was PBMCs. These receptors all stem from a female donor in good health and CMV-seronegative.

In its sample, this clone was seen a few times. The germline gene is not matched at one end of the junction; a read error may be the cause. The rearrangement links TRBV7-9 to TRBJ2-3; 12 nucleotides align to TRBD2. The CDR3 covers 15 residues. Looked up from germline, CDR1 is SEHNR and CDR2 is FQNEAQ (reference sequence). The CDR3 coding sequence is TGTTCCAGCACCCGACTAGCGGGGGAGACAGATACGCAGTATTTT. Amino acid sequence: CSSTRLAGETDTQYF.

This chain links TRBV11-2 with TRBJ1-1, with a weak D call TRBD1 (6 bases). CDR1 is SGHAT, CDR2 FQNNGV, per germline. Trimming took 2 bases from V and 6 from J, leaving 25 bases between them. The CDR3 has 18 residues. The CDR3 DNA follows: TGTGCCAGCAGCTTACGGACAGTGACACCTCTGGGAGGGGCTGAAGCTTTCTTT. It encodes CASSLRTVTPLGGAEAFF.

V and J are TRBV4-1 and TRBJ2-1; 16 bases line up with TRBD2. CDR1 is MGHRA, CDR2 YSYEKL, per germline. The V and J ends lost 4 bases and 5 bases, in that order; junction bases with no gene match: 8. The CDR3 runs 18 residues. The CDR3 region has the DNA TGCGCCAGCAGCCCACCCTCGGGACTAGCGGGGGGGAACAATGAGCAGTTCTTC. Translating gives CASSPPSGLAGGNNEQFF.

The V gene is TRBV7-2, the J gene TRBJ1-4; D uncertain. From germline, CDR1 is SGHTA and CDR2 FQGNSA. Between the trimmed V and J ends, which lost 0 bases and 9 bases, there was a span of 11 bases. The CDR3 sequence is 14 residues long. CDR3 sequence reads: CASSLARGNKKLFF. In nucleotides, the CDR3 is TGTGCCAGCAGCTTAGCTCGGGGAAATAAAAAACTGTTTTTT.

The chain couples TRBV10-3 to TRBJ1-5; possibly TRBD1 for D (6 bases). V was cut by 4 bases and J by 1 base, with 14 bases left in between. From germline, CDR1 is ENHRY and CDR2 SYGVKD. The CDR3 sequence is 16 residues long. The CDR3 DNA follows: TGTGCCATCAGTGGGCAGGGGCCGGGGAGCAATCAGCCCCAGCATTTT. This encodes CAISGQGPGSNQPQHF.

The chain couples TRBV28 to TRBJ2-1; TRBD2 agrees at 9 bases. The germline V gene has CDR1 MDHEN and CDR2 SYDVKM. The CDR3 consists of 14 residues. J was trimmed by 0 bases and V by 11 bases; bases with no gene match: 5. DNA for the CDR3: TGTGCCGCCAGTAGCGGGAGCTCCTACAATGAGCAGTTCTTC. Translation: CAASSGSSYNEQFF. Full variable domain (remainder filled in from reference TRBV28 and TRBJ2-1): DVKVTQSSRYLVKRTGEKVFLECVQDMDHENMFWYRQDPGLGLRLIYFSYDVKMKEKGDIPEGYSVSREKKERFSLILESASTNQTSMYLCAASSGSSYNEQFFGPGTRLTVL.

Note on this clone: A junction end diverges from the germline sequence, so it may reflect a read error. The chain joins TRBV5-4 to TRBJ1-2, with no clear D. In germline, CDR1 is SGHNT, CDR2 YYREEE (reference sequence). This CDR3 is built from 12 residues. This CDR3 reads CASSLGSAELAF. CDR3 sequence (DNA): TGTGCCAGCAGCTTGGGGTCTGCGGAGCTAGCCTTC.

This chain connects TRBV28 to TRBJ2-5, with D possibly being TRBD2 (6 bases). This CDR3 has 15 residues. V was trimmed by 6 bases and J by 2 bases, leaving 16 bases between them. Germline values: CDR1 MDHEN, CDR2 SYDVKM. The CDR3 bases are TGTGCCAGCAGCCTGGGGGGTAGTCGACAAGAGACCCAGTACTTC. Translation gives CASSLGGSRQETQYF.

CDR3 DNA: TGTGCCTGGAGAAGGCGGGGGCTTGCCGGGGAGCTGTTTTTT. Encoded protein: CAWRRRGLAGELFF. The V gene is TRBV30, the J gene TRBJ2-2; D is perhaps TRBD2 (7 bases). The CDR3 runs to 14 residues. The germline gives CDR1 GTSNPN, CDR2 SVGIG (reference sequence). Trimming cost V 3 bases and J 6 bases, with 14 bases left between them.